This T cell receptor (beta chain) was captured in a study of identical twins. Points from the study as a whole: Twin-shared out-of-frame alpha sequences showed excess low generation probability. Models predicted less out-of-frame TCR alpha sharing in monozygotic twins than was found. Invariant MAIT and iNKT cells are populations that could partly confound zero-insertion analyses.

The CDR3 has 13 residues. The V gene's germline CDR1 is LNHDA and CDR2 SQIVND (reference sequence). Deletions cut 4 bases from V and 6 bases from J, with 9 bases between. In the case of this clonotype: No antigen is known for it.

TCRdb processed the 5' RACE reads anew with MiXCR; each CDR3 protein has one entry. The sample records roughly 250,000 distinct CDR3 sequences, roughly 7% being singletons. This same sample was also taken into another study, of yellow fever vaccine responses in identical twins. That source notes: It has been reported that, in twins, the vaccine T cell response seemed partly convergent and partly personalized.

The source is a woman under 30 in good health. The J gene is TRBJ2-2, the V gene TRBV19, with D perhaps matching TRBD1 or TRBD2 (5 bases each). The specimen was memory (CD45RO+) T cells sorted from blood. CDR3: CASSNRDPGELFF. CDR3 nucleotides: TGTGCCAGTAGTAACCGGGACCCCGGGGAGCTGTTTTTT.